Shown below are 13 T cell receptor beta chains from a single sample sequenced in a study of blood T cells in healthy people across ages. The authors ran a second PCR of roughly 6 to 12 cycles using a sample-barcoded 5' primer and a J-beta primer mix. TCRdb redid the calling of the 5' RACE reads with MiXCR, one entry per CDR3 protein. Seen here are 800,000 to 1,300,000 distinct CDR3 sequences, approximately 26% observed once, and the top ten hold approximately 0.71%. This sample was also put to use in a study of T cells of mothers and their children.

Sequencing was performed on blood. Every receptor here comes from a girl aged 2 to 10 in good health.

The chain joins TRBV5-1 to TRBJ2-7; 10 bases agree with TRBD2. CDR3 length equals 14 residues. Trimming took 1 base from V and 6 from J; bases not matched to a gene: 4. Germline V CDR1 and CDR2: SGHRS, YFSETQ. CDR3: CASSLQREGSEQYF. Written as DNA, the CDR3 is TGCGCCAGCAGCTTGCAGCGGGAGGGCTCCGAGCAGTACTTC.

This clonotype was detected a few times. The rearrangement uses TRBV27 and TRBJ1-4; D ambiguous. CDR3 length: 13 amino acids. Germline V gives CDR1 MNHEY, CDR2 SMNVEV (reference sequence). Between the trimmed V and J ends, which lost 2 bases and 10 bases, there was a span of 11 bases. The CDR3 nucleotides are TGTGCCAGCAGTTTAGCGGGCGGAGGAAAACTGTTTTTT. This encodes CASSLAGGGKLFF. Combining the CDR3 with reference TRBV27 and TRBJ1-4 gives the whole variable domain EAQVTQNPRYLITVTGKKLTVTCSQNMNHEYMSWYRQDPGLGLRQIYYSMNVEVTDKGDVPEGYKVSRKEKRNFPLILESPSPNQTSLYFCASSLAGGGKLFFGSGTQLSVL.

This clonotype was observed a handful of times. V gene TRBV29-1 combines with J gene TRBJ2-3; D gene ambiguous. The CDR3 consists of 13 residues. Germline loops: CDR1 SQVTM, CDR2 ANQGSEA. Trimming took off 4 bases at V and 2 bases at J, with 10 bases between the two ends. In nucleotides, the CDR3 is TGCAGCGTTGGTCCTCTTCACACAGATACGCAGTATTTT. Protein product: CSVGPLHTDTQYF.

This clonotype was counted between two and nine times. The junction departs from germline at one end; a sequencing error may be responsible. This chain uses TRBV20-1 with TRBJ2-5; D is uncertain. The germline CDR1 and CDR2 sequences are DFQATT and SNEGSKA (reference sequence). The CDR3 spans 12 residues. The CDR3 DNA reads TGCAGTGCTAGGAGGTTACGAGAGGCCCAGTACTTC. This sequence encodes CSARRLREAQYF.

This clonotype was counted only a few times. The chain couples TRBV28 to TRBJ1-1; perhaps TRBD1 as D (6 bases). The CDR3 loop spans 15 amino acids. V was cut by 8 bases and J by 1 base, with 17 bases left in between. Germline lookup yields CDR1 MDHEN and CDR2 SYDVKM. Here the CDR3 reads CASSYHREGNTEAFF. The CDR3 DNA reads TGTGCCAGCTCGTACCACAGGGAGGGGAACACTGAAGCTTTCTTT.

V gene TRBV7-3 combines with J gene TRBJ1-1, with D uncertain. Trimming took 8 bases from V and 1 from J, leaving 14 bases between them. Germline values: CDR1 SGHTA, CDR2 FQGTGA. The CDR3 loop spans 14 amino acids. The CDR3 is CASSLTMGNTEAFF. The CDR3 nucleotides are TGTGCCAGCTCTCTAACTATGGGGAACACTGAAGCTTTCTTT.

This clonotype was detected only a few times. The rearrangement links TRBV9 to TRBJ2-7; unclear D gene. Germline V gives CDR1 SGDLS, CDR2 YYNGEE. Trimming left V 0 bases short and J 7 bases short, with 8 bases between. The CDR3 spans 12 residues. CDR3 DNA sequence: TGTGCCAGCAGCGTAGGTAAAGGGGAGCAGTACTTC. Translation gives CASSVGKGEQYF.

On this clonotype: The CDR3 end shows no conserved phenylalanine or tryptophan, and so a read error is likely. This sequence joins TRBV27 and TRBJ2-7; 7 bases map to TRBD2. The germline V gene has CDR1 MNHEY and CDR2 SMNVEV (reference sequence). The CDR3 has 13 amino acids. Trimming removed 6 bases from V and 4 bases from J; junction bases left unmatched: 6. The CDR3 is CASRNGLDYEQYI. CDR3 in DNA: TGTGCCAGCAGAAACGGACTAGATTACGAGCAGTACATC.

J is TRBJ2-1 and V is TRBV4-1; TRBD2 matches at 9 bases. In germline, CDR1 is MGHRA, CDR2 YSYEKL. The CDR3 covers 16 residues. V lost 0 bases, J lost 8 bases, and 8 bases stayed unmatched. The CDR3 here is CASSQEGIAGADEQFF. The CDR3 nucleotides are TGCGCCAGCAGCCAAGAGGGGATAGCGGGAGCCGATGAGCAGTTCTTC.

V is TRBV29-1 and J is TRBJ1-1, with a tentative D call TRBD1 (5 bases). The CDR3 has 14 amino acids. V gave up 2 bases and J gave up 4 bases, with 14 bases separating them. CDR1 and CDR2 from the germline V gene are SQVTM and ANQGSEA. This CDR3 is CSVEYGPRGTEAFF. The CDR3 nucleotides read TGCAGCGTTGAATATGGGCCGAGGGGCACTGAAGCTTTCTTT.

V is TRBV7-8 and J is TRBJ2-3; the match to TRBD2 covers 7 bases. V gave up 0 bases and J gave up 6 bases; unmatched junction bases: 9. The CDR3 covers 16 residues. Germline loops: CDR1 SGHVS, CDR2 FQNEAQ. CDR3: CASSLAWGGRRDTQYF. CDR3 in DNA: TGTGCCAGCAGCTTAGCCTGGGGCGGGAGACGGGATACGCAGTATTTT. The full variable domain, with the rest looked up from reference TRBV7-8 and TRBJ2-3, is GAGVSQSPRYKVAKRGQDVALRCDPISGHVSLFWYQQALGQGPEFLTYFQNEAQLDKSGLPSDRFFAERPEGSVSTLKIQRTQQEDSAVYLCASSLAWGGRRDTQYFGPGTRLTVL.

This chain uses TRBV15 with TRBJ2-7; D uncertain. Trimming cost V 2 bases and J 2 bases, with 10 bases left between them. Looked up from germline, CDR1 is LNHNV and CDR2 is YYDKDF (reference sequence). There are 14 residues in the CDR3. Here the CDR3 DNA reads TGTGCCACCAGCAGAAGGGCCGCTCCCTACGAGCAGTACTTC. Amino acids: CATSRRAAPYEQYF.

This clonotype was counted only a few times. The chain joins TRBV12-3 or TRBV12-4 to TRBJ2-1; 13 nucleotides agree with TRBD2. This CDR3 has 15 residues. Trimming at V came to 5 bases and at J to 7 bases, leaving 5 bases not matched to a gene. CDR3 in DNA: TGTGCCAGCAGTCCGACTAGCGGGGGGCCAAATGAGCAGTTCTTC. Translation: CASSPTSGGPNEQFF.